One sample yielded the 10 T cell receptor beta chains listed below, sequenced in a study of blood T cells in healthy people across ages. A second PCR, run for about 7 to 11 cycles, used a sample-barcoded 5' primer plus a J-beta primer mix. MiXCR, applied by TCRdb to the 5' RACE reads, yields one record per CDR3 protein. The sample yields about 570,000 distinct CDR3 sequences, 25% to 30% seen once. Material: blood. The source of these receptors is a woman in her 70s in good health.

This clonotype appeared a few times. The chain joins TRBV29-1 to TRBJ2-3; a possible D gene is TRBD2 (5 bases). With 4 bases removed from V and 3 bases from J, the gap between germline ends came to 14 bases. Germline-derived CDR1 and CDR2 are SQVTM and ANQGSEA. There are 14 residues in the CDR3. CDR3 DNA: TGCAGCGTTGCCGGCGAGGGCGGAACAGATACGCAGTATTTT. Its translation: CSVAGEGGTDTQYF.

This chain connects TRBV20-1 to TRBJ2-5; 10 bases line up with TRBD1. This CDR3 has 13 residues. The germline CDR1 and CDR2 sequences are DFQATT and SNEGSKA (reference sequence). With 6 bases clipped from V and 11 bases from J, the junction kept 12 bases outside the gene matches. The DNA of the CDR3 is TGCAGTGCCTCGGACAGGGGGAAACAAGAGCAGTACTTC. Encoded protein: CSASDRGKQEQYF.

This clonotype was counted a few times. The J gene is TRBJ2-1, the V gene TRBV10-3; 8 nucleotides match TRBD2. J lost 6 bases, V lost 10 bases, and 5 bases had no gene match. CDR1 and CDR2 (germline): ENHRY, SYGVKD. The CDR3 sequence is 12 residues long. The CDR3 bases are TGTGCCACCTTAGCGGGGACCAATGAGCAGTTCTTC. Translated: CATLAGTNEQFF.

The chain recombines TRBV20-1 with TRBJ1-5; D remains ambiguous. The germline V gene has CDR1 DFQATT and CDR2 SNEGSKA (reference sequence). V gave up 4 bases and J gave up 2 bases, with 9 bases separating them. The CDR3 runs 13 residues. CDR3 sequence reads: CSAISHGNQPQHF. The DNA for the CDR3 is TGCAGTGCTATCAGTCATGGCAATCAGCCCCAGCATTTT.

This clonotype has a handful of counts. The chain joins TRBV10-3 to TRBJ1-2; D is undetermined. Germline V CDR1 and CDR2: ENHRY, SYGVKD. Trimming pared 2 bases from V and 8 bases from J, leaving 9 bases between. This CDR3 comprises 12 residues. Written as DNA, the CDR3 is TGTGCCATCAGTGAGCCCAATTACGGCTACACCTTC. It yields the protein CAISEPNYGYTF.

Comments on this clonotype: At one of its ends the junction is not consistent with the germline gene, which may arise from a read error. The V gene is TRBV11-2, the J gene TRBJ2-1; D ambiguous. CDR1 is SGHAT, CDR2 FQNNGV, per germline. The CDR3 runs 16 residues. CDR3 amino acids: CASSLAMDPSCNEQFF. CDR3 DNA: TGTGCCAGCAGCTTAGCCATGGACCCTTCCTGCAATGAGCAGTTCTTC.

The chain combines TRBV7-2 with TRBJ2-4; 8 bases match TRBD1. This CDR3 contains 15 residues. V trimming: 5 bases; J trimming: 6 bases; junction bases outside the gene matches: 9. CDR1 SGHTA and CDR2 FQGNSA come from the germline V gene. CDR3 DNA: TGTGCCAGCAGCCCCCAGACAGGGGCGGGAAACATTCAGTACTTC. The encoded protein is CASSPQTGAGNIQYF.

CDR3 protein: CASSNGTGGEKLFF. The CDR3, as DNA: TGTGCCAGCAGCAACGGGACAGGGGGTGAAAAACTGTTTTTT. J is TRBJ1-4 and V is TRBV21-1; the table's D call of TRBD1 was not tested on the DNA. TRBV21-1 is a listed pseudogene. This CDR3 contains 14 residues.

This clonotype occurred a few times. CDR3 sequence: CASSAQGSAGGYTF. CDR3 nucleotide sequence: TGCGCCAGCAGTGCTCAGGGATCGGCGGGTGGCTACACCTTC. The V and J genes are TRBV10-2 and TRBJ1-2, with D perhaps TRBD1 (5 bases). The CDR3 totals 14 residues. Germline V gene data show CDR1 as WSHSY and CDR2 as SAAADI. V was trimmed by 4 bases and J by 7 bases, leaving 16 bases between them.

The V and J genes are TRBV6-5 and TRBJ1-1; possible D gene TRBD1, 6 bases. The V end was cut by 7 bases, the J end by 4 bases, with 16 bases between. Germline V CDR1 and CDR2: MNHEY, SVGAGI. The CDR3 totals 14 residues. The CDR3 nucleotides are TGTGCCAGCATCAATCGGGGGCCAGGCACTGAAGCTTTCTTT. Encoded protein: CASINRGPGTEAFF.